This T cell receptor beta chain was obtained from a study of blood T cells in healthy people across ages. The authors ran a second PCR of about 6 to 11 cycles using a sample-barcoded 5' primer and a J-beta primer mix. TCRdb called the 5' RACE reads again in MiXCR, with one record for every CDR3 protein. Here the sample spans over 600,000 distinct CDR3 sequences, around three fifths being singletons. Looked up from germline, CDR1 is MNHNS and CDR2 is SASEGT. V lost 7 bases and J lost 4; bases outside the gene matches: 8. The CDR3 covers 15 residues. The sequence was collected from a man aged 40-49 years in good health. The sample consisted of blood. The rearrangement joins TRBV6-1 to TRBJ2-5; TRBD2 agrees at 11 bases. The CDR3 is CASTPVTSGGETQYF. As DNA, the CDR3 is TGTGCCAGCACCCCGGTTACTAGCGGGGGAGAGACCCAGTACTTC.